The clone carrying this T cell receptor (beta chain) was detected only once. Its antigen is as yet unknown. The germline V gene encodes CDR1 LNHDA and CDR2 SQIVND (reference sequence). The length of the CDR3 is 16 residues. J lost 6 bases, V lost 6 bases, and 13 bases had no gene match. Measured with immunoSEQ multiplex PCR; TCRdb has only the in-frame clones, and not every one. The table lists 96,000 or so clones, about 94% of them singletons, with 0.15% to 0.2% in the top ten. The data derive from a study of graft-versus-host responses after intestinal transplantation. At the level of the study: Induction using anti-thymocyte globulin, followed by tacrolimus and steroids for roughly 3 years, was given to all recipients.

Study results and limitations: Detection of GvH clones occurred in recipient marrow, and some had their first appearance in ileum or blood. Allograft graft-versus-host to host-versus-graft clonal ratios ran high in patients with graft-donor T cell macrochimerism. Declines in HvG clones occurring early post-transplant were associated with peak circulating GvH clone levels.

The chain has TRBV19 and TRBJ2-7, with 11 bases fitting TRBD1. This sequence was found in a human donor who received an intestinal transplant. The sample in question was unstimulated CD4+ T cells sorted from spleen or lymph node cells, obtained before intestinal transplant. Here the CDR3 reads CASSDFGTGGMGEQYF. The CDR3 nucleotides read TGTGCCAGTAGCGACTTCGGGACAGGGGGGATGGGCGAGCAGTACTTC.